The 19 T cell receptor beta chains given below trace back to one sample, sequenced in a study of blood T cell repertoires in COVID-19. Here immunoSEQ multiplex PCR was the method, and the copy in TCRdb shows in-frame clones only, minus some. The sample records around 110,000 clones, approximately 82% being singletons. The sample taken for sequencing was peripheral blood. The receptors stem from a young man with acute or convalescent COVID-19.

The V gene is TRBV5-1, the J gene TRBJ1-1; D might be TRBD1 (6 bases). V was shortened by 1 base and J by 4 bases, with 11 bases between the two germline ends. This CDR3 comprises 14 residues. CDR1 and CDR2 (germline): SGHRS, YFSETQ. DNA for the CDR3: TGCGCCAGCAGCTTGACCTCAGGGGTCACTGAAGCTTTCTTT. Translating gives CASSLTSGVTEAFF. Supplemented by reference TRBV5-1 and TRBJ1-1, the full variable domain reads KAGVTQTPRYLIKTRGQQVTLSCSPISGHRSVSWYQQTPGQGLQFLFEYFSETQRNKGNFPGRFSGRQFSNSRSEMNVSTLELGDSALYLCASSLTSGVTEAFFGQGTRLTVV.

This clone occurred once. The chain is built from TRBV11-2 and TRBJ1-4, with TRBD1 identical over 8 bases. There are 16 residues in the CDR3. Germline lookup yields CDR1 SGHAT and CDR2 FQNNGV. V was pared by 5 bases and J by 7 bases, with 12 bases of the junction left unmatched. The DNA of the CDR3 is TGTGCCAGCAGCCCGGACAGGGTAGGGTTTAGTGAAAAACTGTTTTTT. It codes for CASSPDRVGFSEKLFF.

V usage is TRBV6-2 or TRBV6-3 and J usage is TRBJ2-7, with 8 bases aligning to TRBD2. After removal of 2 bases from V and 2 bases from J, the junction contained 2 bases not matched to a gene. This CDR3 spans 14 amino acids. In germline, CDR1 is MNHEY, CDR2 SVGEGT. For the CDR3, the DNA is TGTGCCAGCAGTTACGAGCGGGGGACCTACGAGCAGTACTTC. Translation gives CASSYERGTYEQYF.

The chain couples TRBV6-5 to TRBJ1-2, with 8 bases lining up with TRBD1. The CDR3 totals 15 residues. After removal of 5 bases from V and 2 bases from J, the junction contained 7 bases not matched to a gene. Germline CDR1 is MNHEY and CDR2 is SVGAGI. The CDR3 sequence: CASSPRRGPNYGYTF. Here the CDR3 DNA reads TGTGCCAGCAGTCCTCGCAGGGGGCCCAACTATGGCTACACCTTC.

The sample holds one count of this clone. The rearrangement joins TRBV2 to TRBJ1-1, with D perhaps TRBD1 (6 bases). CDR1 and CDR2 (germline): SNHLY, FYNNEI. Trimming stripped 3 bases from V and 4 bases from J, with 15 bases between. The CDR3 consists of 15 residues. This CDR3 is CASSDQGGGATEAFF. DNA for the CDR3: TGTGCCAGCAGTGATCAGGGTGGGGGGGCCACTGAAGCTTTCTTT. The full variable domain, in which reference TRBV2 and TRBJ1-1 provide the parts outside the CDR3, is EPEVTQTPSHQVTQMGQEVILRCVPISNHLYFYWYRQILGQKVEFLVSFYNNEISEKSEIFDDQFSVERPDGSNFTLKIRSTKLEDSAMYFCASSDQGGGATEAFFGQGTRLTVV.

The rearrangement uses TRBV12-3 or TRBV12-4 and TRBJ2-7; 8 bases agree with TRBD1. The CDR3 consists of 13 residues. Trimming at V came to 5 bases and at J to 2 bases, leaving 2 bases not matched to a gene. The CDR3 is CASSGGQAYEQYF. In DNA, the CDR3 is TGTGCCAGCAGTGGGGGACAGGCCTACGAGCAGTACTTC.

This chain joins TRBV11-3 and TRBJ2-7; 7 bases match TRBD1. The CDR3 sequence is 14 residues long. CDR1 is SGHNT, CDR2 YENEEA, per germline. V lost 5 bases and J lost 3; bases outside the gene matches: 7. CDR3 protein: CASSPRTGDYEQYF. The CDR3 bases are TGTGCCAGCAGCCCAAGGACAGGAGACTACGAGCAGTACTTC.

The chain joins TRBV30 to TRBJ2-7; the D gene could be TRBD1 or TRBD2 (5 bases each). There are 14 residues in the CDR3. The germline gives CDR1 GTSNPN, CDR2 SVGIG (reference sequence). Trimming cost V 5 bases and J 3 bases, with 17 bases left between them. The CDR3 DNA follows: TGTGCCTGGGGGGCCGGGGATGTGGGCTACGAGCAGTACTTC. It encodes CAWGAGDVGYEQYF. Based on the CDR3 plus reference TRBV30 and TRBJ2-7, the full variable domain is SQTIHQWPATLVQPVGSPLSLECTVEGTSNPNLYWYRQAAGRGLQLLFYSVGIGQISSEVPQNLSASRPQDRQFILSSKKLLLSDSGFYLCAWGAGDVGYEQYFGPGTRLTVT.

The chain couples TRBV19 to TRBJ2-1; D is possibly TRBD2 (6 bases). The length of the CDR3 is 15 residues. CDR1 is LNHDA and CDR2 is SQIVND in the germline V gene (reference sequence). V lost 3 bases and J lost 1, with 10 bases in between. DNA of the CDR3: TGTGCCAGTAGTATCACGGGGGTTTCCTACAATGAGCAGTTCTTC. It encodes CASSITGVSYNEQFF. The complete variable domain, with remaining parts taken from reference TRBV19 and TRBJ2-1, reads DGGITQSPKYLFRKEGQNVTLSCEQNLNHDAMYWYRQDPGQGLRLIYYSQIVNDFQKGDIAEGYSVSREKKESFPLTVTSAQKNPTAFYLCASSITGVSYNEQFFGPGTRLTVL.

The rearrangement uses TRBV7-9 and TRBJ2-3, with 8 bases identical to TRBD1. V shed 2 bases and J 4 bases; nucleotides not matched to a gene: 14. CDR3 length: 18 residues. Germline CDR1 reads SEHNR; CDR2 reads FQNEAQ (reference sequence). This chain's CDR3 is CASSLTYGQGAGADTQYF. CDR3 sequence (DNA): TGTGCCAGCAGCTTAACTTACGGTCAGGGGGCTGGGGCAGATACGCAGTATTTT.

The DNA of the CDR3 is TGTGCCAGCAGCCGGGTAGCGGGAGAGAGCTACAATGAGCAGTTCTTC. It specifies CASSRVAGESYNEQFF. The chain uses TRBV7-2 and TRBJ2-1; 9 positions agree with TRBD2. The CDR3 runs 16 residues. The V and J ends lost 5 bases and 3 bases, in that order; junction bases with no gene match: 8. Germline CDR1 reads SGHTA; CDR2 reads FQGNSA.

The sample holds a few counts of this clone. Other DNA sequences in the sample encode the same CDR3. The chain joins TRBV10-3 to TRBJ1-1; 8 positions match TRBD1. CDR3 length equals 14 residues. The germline gives CDR1 ENHRY, CDR2 SYGVKD. V shed 2 bases and J 1 base; nucleotides not matched to a gene: 0. CDR3 nucleotides: TGTGCCATCAGTGAGGGACAGGGGAACACTGAAGCTTTCTTT. Translation gives CAISEGQGNTEAFF.

This chain joins TRBV7-9 and TRBJ2-7; TRBD2 matches at 11 bases. The germline V gene has CDR1 SEHNR and CDR2 FQNEAQ (reference sequence). V lost 3 bases to trimming and J lost 6 bases; unmatched junction nucleotides: 1. The CDR3 runs to 13 residues. CDR3 DNA sequence: TGTGCCAGCAGCTTCGGGACTAGCGGCGAGCAGTACGTC. It yields the protein CASSFGTSGEQYV.

The chain combines TRBV18 with TRBJ2-7, with 11 bases that match TRBD1. Per germline, CDR1 KGHSH and CDR2 LQKENI. CDR3 length: 15 amino acids. J gave up 3 bases and V 6 bases, and 7 bases lay outside the gene matches. The CDR3 is CASSPGTGGDYEQYV. The DNA for the CDR3 is TGTGCCAGCTCCCCAGGGACAGGGGGAGACTACGAGCAGTACGTC.

A few counts support this clone. The chain employs TRBV4-3 and TRBJ1-2, with 8 bases fitting TRBD1. From germline, CDR1 is LGHNA and CDR2 YSLEER. Trimming cost V 1 base and J 8 bases; bases outside gene matches: 6. This CDR3 has 14 residues. CDR3 nucleotide sequence: TGCGCCAGCAGCCAAGCGTCAGGGGGCCGCGGCTACACCTTC. It codes for CASSQASGGRGYTF.

The chain employs TRBV29-1 and TRBJ2-4; maybe TRBD2 (6 bases). CDR1 and CDR2 from the germline V gene are SQVTM and ANQGSEA. The CDR3 runs 14 residues. V lost 6 bases and J 10 bases, leaving 22 bases between the germline ends. CDR3 sequence (DNA): TGCAGCGTAGAATTCCCGGGACTTCTGCGTATTCAGTACTTC. Amino acid sequence: CSVEFPGLLRIQYF.

The sample holds a few counts of this clone. This chain uses TRBV10-3 with TRBJ2-3, with a tentative D call TRBD2 (5 bases). The germline V gene encodes CDR1 ENHRY and CDR2 SYGVKD. CDR3 length: 14 residues. The germline V and J ends were trimmed by 4 bases and 5 bases, with 13 bases remaining between them. The CDR3 loop reads CAISARTGGDTQYF. The DNA for the CDR3 is TGTGCCATCAGTGCCAGGACTGGAGGAGATACGCAGTATTTT.

The chain joins TRBV7-3 to TRBJ1-1; TRBD1 might be the D (5 bases). This CDR3 region has 13 residues. Trimming removed 8 bases at V and 2 bases at J, with 12 bases between. Germline V gives CDR1 SGHTA, CDR2 FQGTGA. The CDR3 bases are TGTGCCAGCGGGCTGGGGCCAAACACTGAAGCTTTCTTT. Translating gives CASGLGPNTEAFF.

Points on this clone: The identical CDR3 is also encoded by other nucleotide sequences in the sample. This chain joins TRBV3-1 (or the pseudogene TRBV3-2) and TRBJ2-5, with D unresolved. The CDR3 sequence is 15 residues long. Per the germline V gene, CDR1 is LGHDT and CDR2 is YNNKEL (reference sequence). Trimming took off 0 bases at V and 5 bases at J, with 13 bases between the two ends. CDR3 amino acids: CASSQDLVARETQYF. Here the CDR3 DNA reads TGTGCCAGCAGCCAAGATCTGGTAGCCCGGGAGACCCAGTACTTC.